The 29 T cell receptor beta chains below all came from one sample that was sequenced in a study of cytomegalovirus exposure and HLA in healthy donors. Researchers ran the PCR with 60 Vbeta and 13 Jbeta primers. TCRdb's table, derived via immunoSEQ multiplex PCR, lists solely in-frame clones and lacks some. The table shows some 150,000 clones, with less than 90% occurring only once. Sequencing used PBMCs. The receptors shown here come from a man between 40 and 49 years old in good health and CMV-seronegative.

Only one count was recorded for this clone. The same CDR3 also results from other DNA sequences found in this sample. The V gene is TRBV9, the J gene TRBJ1-2; 10 nucleotides match TRBD1. Germline trimming cut 0 bases from V and 6 bases from J; bases unmatched to any gene: 2. The CDR3 consists of 14 residues. Germline assignment: CDR1 SGDLS and CDR2 YYNGEE. The CDR3 protein is CASSVVGQGDGYTF. In DNA, the CDR3 is TGTGCCAGCAGCGTAGTTGGACAGGGGGATGGCTACACCTTC.

This chain uses TRBV18 with TRBJ1-1, with TRBD1 as a possible D gene (5 bases). The CDR3 sequence is 15 residues long. V lost 3 bases and J lost 1, with 12 bases in between. The germline CDR1 and CDR2 sequences are KGHSH and LQKENI. The chain's CDR3 is CASSPLLTGNTEAFF. The DNA of the CDR3 is TGTGCCAGCTCACCCCTACTCACAGGGAACACTGAAGCTTTCTTT.

The chain combines TRBV27 with TRBJ1-4; 7 positions agree with TRBD1. This CDR3 region has 15 residues. Germline V gene sequence: CDR1 MNHEY, CDR2 SMNVEV (reference sequence). Trimming cost V 6 bases and J 5 bases; bases outside gene matches: 9. The CDR3 sequence is CASSRRDSLNEKLFF. In DNA, the CDR3 is TGTGCCAGCAGCCGCCGGGACAGCTTAAATGAAAAACTGTTTTTT.

This chain links TRBV7-8 with TRBJ1-3; 7 nucleotides match TRBD1. Per germline, CDR1 SGHVS and CDR2 FQNEAQ. V trimming: 8 bases; J trimming: 0 bases; junction bases outside the gene matches: 16. CDR3 length equals 18 residues. The CDR3 loop reads CASGRDRINYDSGNTIYF. In DNA, the CDR3 is TGTGCCAGCGGTCGGGACAGAATTAACTACGACTCTGGAAACACCATATATTTT. The whole variable domain, remainder taken from reference TRBV7-8 and TRBJ1-3, is GAGVSQSPRYKVAKRGQDVALRCDPISGHVSLFWYQQALGQGPEFLTYFQNEAQLDKSGLPSDRFFAERPEGSVSTLKIQRTQQEDSAVYLCASGRDRINYDSGNTIYFGEGSWLTVV.

On this clone itself: The same CDR3 is also encoded by other DNA sequences in this sample. The CDR3 region has the DNA TGTGCCTGGAGTGGCCTTGCGGGAGGTCAATCGGCATACGAGCAGTACTTC. This translates into CAWSGLAGGQSAYEQYF. The gene calls are TRBV30 and TRBJ2-7; 8 bases fit TRBD2. The V gene's germline CDR1 is GTSNPN and CDR2 SVGIG (reference sequence). The CDR3 has 17 residues. J gave up 4 bases and V 1 base, and 15 bases lay outside the gene matches.

This rearrangement joins TRBV5-1 to TRBJ2-7, with 12 positions matching TRBD2. The V and J ends lost 0 bases and 3 bases, in that order; junction bases with no gene match: 1. Per germline, CDR1 SGHRS and CDR2 YFSETQ. The CDR3 is 15 residues long. Written as DNA, the CDR3 is TGCGCCAGCAGCTTGGGGACTAGCGGGGACTACGAGCAGTACTTC. It translates to CASSLGTSGDYEQYF. Variable domain in full (rest from reference TRBV5-1 and TRBJ2-7): KAGVTQTPRYLIKTRGQQVTLSCSPISGHRSVSWYQQTPGQGLQFLFEYFSETQRNKGNFPGRFSGRQFSNSRSEMNVSTLELGDSALYLCASSLGTSGDYEQYFGPGTRLTVT.

This sequence joins TRBV5-1 and TRBJ2-5, with 10 nucleotides matching TRBD1. V lost 1 base and J lost 1; bases outside the gene matches: 4. The germline CDR1 and CDR2 sequences are SGHRS and YFSETQ. The CDR3 runs to 16 residues. The CDR3 region is CASSLQGQGFQETQYF. Here the CDR3 DNA reads TGCGCCAGCAGCTTGCAGGGACAGGGGTTCCAAGAGACCCAGTACTTC.

The V call is TRBV30, the J call TRBJ2-3, with TRBD2 matching over 10 bases. The CDR3 sequence is 16 residues long. After removal of 2 bases from V and 2 bases from J, the junction contained 7 bases not matched to a gene. Germline V CDR1 and CDR2: GTSNPN, SVGIG (reference sequence). CDR3 bases: TGTGCCTGGAGTTACGGGACTAGCGTAGACACAGATACGCAGTATTTT. Its protein product is CAWSYGTSVDTDTQYF.

The rearrangement joins TRBV7-8 to TRBJ1-6, with a possible D match to TRBD1 (6 bases). CDR3 length equals 15 residues. Germline V gene data show CDR1 as SGHVS and CDR2 as FQNEAQ. The V end lost 5 bases, the J end lost 6 bases, and 14 bases lay between the germline ends. The CDR3 region has the DNA TGTGCCAGCAGCAAGACAGGACCCGGTAATTCACCCCTCCACTTT. Translating gives CASSKTGPGNSPLHF.

The chain couples TRBV7-9 to TRBJ2-3, with 8 bases fitting TRBD2. The junction had 2 bases not matched to a gene; V was cut back by 1 base and J by 2 bases. The CDR3 length is 15 residues. CDR1 and CDR2 from the germline V gene are SEHNR and FQNEAQ (reference sequence). The CDR3 region is CASSLGGGNTDTQYF. The DNA for the CDR3 is TGTGCCAGCAGCTTAGGCGGGGGGAACACAGATACGCAGTATTTT.

This clone was recorded only once. The chain links TRBV5-4 to TRBJ2-4; D call uncertain. Between the trimmed V and J ends, which lost 4 bases and 15 bases, there was a span of 14 bases. Germline loops: CDR1 SGHNT, CDR2 YYREEE (reference sequence). This CDR3 is 11 amino acids long. The CDR3 spells CASSPRPPLYF. CDR3 coding DNA: TGTGCCAGCAGCCCGCGCCCGCCGCTGTACTTC.

This chain links TRBV5-6 with TRBJ1-3; unclear D gene. The CDR3 is 14 amino acids. Trimming left V 0 bases short and J 3 bases short, with 7 bases between. Germline CDR1 SGHDT, CDR2 YYEEEE. This chain's CDR3 is CASSLGGLGNTIYF. The CDR3 nucleotides are TGTGCCAGCAGCTTGGGAGGACTTGGAAACACCATATATTTT.

This chain connects TRBV5-1 to TRBJ2-2; no reliable D call. The length of the CDR3 is 15 residues. V lost 3 bases and J 1 base, leaving 10 bases between the germline ends. CDR1 is SGHRS and CDR2 is YFSETQ in the germline V gene. CDR3 sequence (DNA): TGCGCCAGCAGCTCACTTACTGGGAACACCGGGGAGCTGTTTTTT. Its protein is CASSSLTGNTGELFF.

The chain recombines TRBV4-1 with TRBJ1-4; 7 nucleotides agree with TRBD1. V gave up 0 bases and J gave up 4 bases; unmatched junction bases: 8. The CDR3 contains 17 residues. From germline, CDR1 is MGHRA and CDR2 YSYEKL. Here the CDR3 reads CASSQELARGINEKLFF. In nucleotides, the CDR3 is TGCGCCAGCAGCCAAGAGTTGGCCAGGGGGATTAATGAAAAACTGTTTTTT.

The rearrangement uses TRBV6-6 and TRBJ1-6; D remains ambiguous. The V and J ends lost 5 bases and 8 bases respectively, with 10 bases between them. This CDR3 comprises 13 residues. Germline V gives CDR1 MNHNY, CDR2 SVGAGI (reference sequence). CDR3 residues: CASSTTGDSPLHF. As DNA, the CDR3 is TGTGCCAGCAGTACGACTGGAGATTCACCCCTCCACTTT.

V usage is TRBV10-3 and J usage is TRBJ2-1; D unresolved. CDR1 ENHRY and CDR2 SYGVKD come from the germline V gene. The germline V and J ends were trimmed by 2 bases and 2 bases, with 10 bases remaining between them. The CDR3 length is 15 residues. The CDR3 DNA follows: TGTGCCATCAGTGAGATAGAGCCCCCCTACAATGAGCAGTTCTTC. This gives the protein CAISEIEPPYNEQFF.

On this clone itself: Other nucleotide sequences from this sample produce the same CDR3. V and J are TRBV27 and TRBJ1-2; D is possibly TRBD1 (6 bases). The CDR3 is 13 residues long. V shed 6 bases and J shed 7 bases, with 15 bases lying between them. Germline loops: CDR1 MNHEY, CDR2 SMNVEV (reference sequence). CDR3 DNA: TGTGCCAGCAGGACGGGGGGGGCAGGTGGCTACACCTTC. It yields the protein CASRTGGAGGYTF.

A single count supports this clone. The chain joins TRBV4-3 to TRBJ2-5, with 8 bases identical to TRBD2. The J call may not be correct, given that the DNA end is closer to TRBJ2-7. Germline-derived CDR1 and CDR2 are LGHNA and YSLEER. The CDR3 is 16 amino acids. The CDR3 sequence: CASSQDQAGGTYEQYF. CDR3 sequence (DNA): TGCGCCAGCAGCCAAGATCAGGCGGGGGGAACCTACGAGCAGTACTTC.

This chain connects TRBV5-1 to TRBJ1-3; 9 bases match TRBD1. Germline-derived CDR1 and CDR2 are SGHRS and YFSETQ. The ends lost 3 bases at V and 0 bases at J; junction bases unmatched: 7. The CDR3 has 17 amino acids. CDR3 sequence: CASSWTGEGFSGNTIYF. The CDR3, as DNA: TGCGCCAGCAGCTGGACAGGGGAGGGTTTCTCTGGAAACACCATATATTTT.

The chain carries TRBV5-1 and TRBJ1-2, with a weak D call TRBD1 (6 bases). Deletions cut 3 bases from V and 8 bases from J, with 11 bases between. The CDR3 loop spans 12 amino acids. Germline V gene lookup returns CDR1 SGHRS and CDR2 YFSETQ. This chain's CDR3 is CASSSTGWGYTF. CDR3 coding DNA: TGCGCCAGCAGCTCGACAGGATGGGGCTACACCTTC.

V is TRBV18 and J is TRBJ2-1; 10 positions match TRBD1. Germline CDR1 and CDR2: KGHSH and LQKENI. J was trimmed by 9 bases and V by 1 base; bases with no gene match: 6. The CDR3 spans 15 residues. CDR3 residues: CASSPRGQGMSEQFF. In DNA form, the CDR3 reads TGTGCCAGCTCACCACGGGGACAGGGGATGAGTGAGCAGTTCTTC. Using reference TRBV18 and TRBJ2-1 for the parts outside the CDR3, the full variable domain is NAGVMQNPRHLVRRRGQEARLRCSPMKGHSHVYWYRQLPEEGLKFMVYLQKENIIDESGMPKERFSAEFPKEGPSILRIQQVVRGDSAAYFCASSPRGQGMSEQFFGPGTRLTVL.

The V and J genes are TRBV27 and TRBJ1-2, with a possible D match to TRBD1 (5 bases). CDR3 size: 14 residues. CDR1 and CDR2 from the germline V gene are MNHEY and SMNVEV (reference sequence). Trimming stripped 3 bases from V and 4 bases from J, with 12 bases between. CDR3 coding DNA: TGTGCCAGCAGTTTGAAAGGGGAGGGCTATGGCTACACCTTC. Protein sequence: CASSLKGEGYGYTF.

This clone came up a few times. The CDR3 DNA sequence: TGTGCTAGTGGTTTCCCTGGGCCTGTACAGGGGGCGGAGGGAAACACCATATATTTT. Its translation: CASGFPGPVQGAEGNTIYF. V and J are TRBV12-5 and TRBJ1-3; TRBD1 aligns across 9 bases. The trim removed 3 bases at V and 4 bases at J, leaving 16 bases unmatched. The germline V gene encodes CDR1 LGHNT and CDR2 FRNRAP. The CDR3 runs to 19 residues.

The V and J genes are TRBV28 and TRBJ2-5; the D gene is possibly TRBD1 (5 bases). V was pared by 7 bases and J by 4 bases, with 19 bases between. The CDR3 consists of 15 residues. Germline V gene lookup returns CDR1 MDHEN and CDR2 SYDVKM. The CDR3: CASKTVGQGVETQYF. The CDR3 DNA reads TGTGCCAGCAAGACCGTGGGGCAAGGGGTAGAGACCCAGTACTTC.

The chain recombines TRBV9 with TRBJ2-3, with D perhaps matching TRBD1 (6 bases). Looked up from germline, CDR1 is SGDLS and CDR2 is YYNGEE. V lost 1 base and J lost 3, with 9 bases in between. CDR3 length equals 14 residues. CDR3 loop: CASSVQGYTDTQYF. The CDR3 DNA follows: TGTGCCAGCAGCGTACAGGGGTATACAGATACGCAGTATTTT.

The gene calls are TRBV28 and TRBJ1-1; tentative D call: TRBD1 (6 bases). V lost 7 bases, J lost 5 bases, and 20 bases lay in between. CDR1 and CDR2 (germline): MDHEN, SYDVKM. This CDR3 is built from 15 residues. The chain's CDR3 is CASNPNLGGRTEAFF. The CDR3 DNA sequence: TGTGCCAGCAATCCCAACTTGGGGGGGCGTACTGAAGCTTTCTTT.

The chain is built from TRBV19 and TRBJ2-1; TRBD2 matches 8 bases. The CDR3 runs 14 residues. Germline V gene sequence: CDR1 LNHDA, CDR2 SQIVND (reference sequence). Trimming removed 5 bases from V and 9 bases from J; junction bases left unmatched: 9. CDR3 residues: CASSPGLVGGEQFF. The CDR3 DNA follows: TGTGCCAGTAGTCCGGGACTAGTAGGGGGTGAGCAGTTCTTC.

This clone was observed a handful of times. The gene calls are TRBV7-9 and TRBJ2-7; TRBD1 agrees at 8 bases. The CDR3 length is 14 residues. The trim removed 5 bases at V and 6 bases at J, leaving 9 bases unmatched. Germline V gene data show CDR1 as SEHNR and CDR2 as FQNEAQ (reference sequence). The CDR3 loop is CASSPSDREREQYF. The CDR3 nucleotides read TGTGCCAGCAGCCCATCGGACAGGGAACGCGAGCAGTACTTC. Together with reference TRBV7-9 and TRBJ2-7, the CDR3 gives the full variable domain: DTGVSQNPRHKITKRGQNVTFRCDPISEHNRLYWYRQTLGQGPEFLTYFQNEAQLEKSRLLSDRFSAERPKGSFSTLEIQRTEQGDSAMYLCASSPSDREREQYFGPGTRLTVT.

The V and J genes are TRBV7-9 and TRBJ1-2; 9 bases align to TRBD1. This CDR3 comprises 15 residues. The V gene end was trimmed by 3 bases and the J gene end by 1 base; junction bases not matched to a gene: 3. CDR1 and CDR2 (germline): SEHNR, FQNEAQ (reference sequence). CDR3 nucleotides: TGTGCCAGCAGCTTTGGACAGGGGAGTAACTATGGCTACACCTTC. Translated, it gives CASSFGQGSNYGYTF. Full variable domain (missing parts from reference TRBV7-9 and TRBJ1-2): DTGVSQNPRHKITKRGQNVTFRCDPISEHNRLYWYRQTLGQGPEFLTYFQNEAQLEKSRLLSDRFSAERPKGSFSTLEIQRTEQGDSAMYLCASSFGQGSNYGYTFGSGTRLTVV.